This T cell receptor beta chain was recorded in a study of OX40 agonist ivuxolimab in advanced cancers. Concerning the study at large: The costimulatory receptor OX40 (CD134) was targeted by ivuxolimab, a fully human IgG2 agonistic monoclonal antibody. A male proportion of about 79% and a mean age of roughly 58 years, ranging from about 23 to 90, were recorded for the dose-escalation cohort. Prior anti-PD-1, anti-PD-L1 or anti-CTLA-4 therapy was permitted, and checkpoint inhibitors had been received by more than 35% of dose-escalation patients. The point of sequencing TCRbeta in the periphery was to test whether ivuxolimab changed TCR sequence diversity and drove clonal T-cell expansion. The paper reports the monotherapy dose-escalation portion (N of about 56 patients) of the phase I ivuxolimab trial. Of the approximately 53 patients in dose escalation, about 19 had hepatocellular carcinoma, about 15 had melanoma, 9 had renal cell carcinoma and 9 had head and neck cancer. Partial responses occurred in three dose-escalation patients: two with cutaneous melanoma and one with hepatocellular carcinoma. Intravenous ivuxolimab was administered to patients every 2 weeks at six dose levels: 0.01, 0.1, 0.3, 1.5, 3 and 10 mg/kg.

There are a few counts of this clone. Its cognate antigen has yet to be identified. Base qualities were left out, and no much larger clone turns up one base away. Different DNA sequences within this sample yield the same CDR3. Trimming removed 7 bases from V and 4 bases from J, leaving 7 bases between the germline ends. CDR1 LNHDA and CDR2 SQIVND are derived from the germline V gene (reference sequence). Including the terminal cysteine and phenylalanine, the CDR3 comprises 11 residues. Here the CDR3 DNA is all that survives: 33 bases in frame from base 1. For sequencing of the TCRbeta CDR3 region, genomic DNA was extracted from the sorted cells. TCRbeta CDR3 regions were sequenced using the immunoSEQ Assay. Not all clones reach the TCRdb copy of this immuneACCESS table, which keeps in-frame sequences only. Checked studies attribute under half of the gap to unresolved V genes and leave the rest unexplained. This sample has 30,000 or so clones in its table, and approximately 80% of those were observed once. The ten largest clonotypes hold just over 14% of the sample.

The trial excluded patients who had a history of autoimmune disease or who were on systemic immunosuppression. Peripheral blood for TCR sequencing was collected from all dose cohorts at baseline, on cycle 4 day 1, and on cycle 7 day 1. Samples were obtained from an open-label, multicenter, first-in-human phase I dose-escalation trial of ivuxolimab. The trial enrolled adults with locally advanced or metastatic head and neck squamous cell, hepatocellular, melanoma or renal cell carcinoma. CD4+ and CD8+ T cells were sorted separately from peripheral blood before TCR sequencing. The investigation overall reported the following: Antigen specificity was not determined for the clonally expanded peripheral T cells. Clonal expansion of both CD4+ and CD8+ blood T cells was observed from baseline to week 6 at doses 0.1 to 3.0 mg/kg. After ivuxolimab, more expanded clones were found on average in CD8+ T cells than in CD4+ T cells. Low levels of normalized T-cell clonal expansion were also seen in some patients who did not respond. In partial responders in the 0.1-3.0 mg/kg groups, normalized peripheral clonal expansion was found to be among the lowest, especially among CD8+ T cells.

The sequence is built from TRBV19 and TRBJ1-1; TRBD1 is a possible D gene, resting on 5 matching bases. The receptor comes from an adult with an advanced solid tumor such as melanoma, head and neck, liver or kidney cancer. This sample comprised CD4+ or CD8+ T cells sorted from blood, obtained in a trial of the OX40 agonist ivuxolimab. For the CDR3, the sequence is CASKGSTEAFF. The DNA reads as follows: TGTGCCAGTAAGGGGAGCACTGAAGCTTTCTTT.